Listed here are 9 T cell receptor beta chains from one sample, sequenced in a study of T cell repertoires in cytomegalovirus infection. A single record per CDR3 protein comes from TCRdb applying MiXCR to the reads. This repertoire shows approximately 250,000 distinct CDR3 sequences, roughly 6.5% found once; its top ten account for roughly 6.5%. Material for sequencing was PBMCs. The receptors were sampled from a human donor in good health (CMV status not recorded). Some clones in this sample may be carry-over from other donors' samples.

Ten or more counts support this clonotype. The chain has TRBV29-1 and TRBJ1-2; 7 bases agree with TRBD1. Germline trimming cut 1 base from V and 8 bases from J; bases unmatched to any gene: 16. CDR3 size: 16 residues. Germline assignment: CDR1 SQVTM and CDR2 ANQGSEA. Here the CDR3 reads CSVEVWDRPLTRGYTF. As DNA, the CDR3 is TGCAGCGTTGAAGTATGGGACAGACCTCTAACGCGGGGCTACACCTTC. The complete variable domain, with remaining parts taken from reference TRBV29-1 and TRBJ1-2, reads SAVISQKPSRDICQRGTSLTIQCQVDSQVTMMFWYRQQPGQSLTLIATANQGSEATYESGFVIDKFPISRPNLTFSTLTVSNMSPEDSSIYLCSVEVWDRPLTRGYTFGSGTRLTVV.

This clonotype was observed at least ten times. This chain connects TRBV7-9 to TRBJ2-7, with D maybe TRBD1 (6 bases). V was pared by 3 bases and J by 6 bases, with 12 bases between. CDR3 length: 13 amino acids. Per the germline V gene, CDR1 is SEHNR and CDR2 is FQNEAQ (reference sequence). The CDR3 loop is CASSLVGGAEQYF. CDR3 bases: TGTGCCAGCAGCTTGGTAGGGGGAGCCGAGCAGTACTTC.

V is TRBV20-1 and J is TRBJ1-1; no clear D gene. This CDR3 contains 13 residues. V lost 2 bases and J lost 0, with 7 bases in between. Germline-derived CDR1 and CDR2 are DFQATT and SNEGSKA (reference sequence). The CDR3 DNA reads as TGCAGTGCTAGACAGCAGTTGAACACTGAAGCTTTCTTT. Translation: CSARQQLNTEAFF.

This clonotype was observed many times. V is TRBV7-2 and J is TRBJ1-3; D is uncertain. The CDR3 spans 14 residues. Germline CDR1 and CDR2: SGHTA and FQGNSA. V was trimmed by 4 bases and J by 5 bases, leaving 12 bases between them. The CDR3 is CASSSGGIRNTIYF. CDR3 DNA sequence: TGTGCCAGCAGCTCCGGCGGGATCCGAAACACCATATATTTT.

This clonotype qualifies as medium-sized. CDR3 residues: CASSFGTGSNEQFF. The DNA of the CDR3 is TGTGCCAGCAGTTTTGGGACAGGGAGCAATGAGCAGTTCTTC. The chain recombines TRBV12-3 or TRBV12-4 with TRBJ2-1; TRBD1 agrees at 9 bases. The V segment lost 3 bases and the J segment 6 bases; nucleotides outside the gene matches: 3. This CDR3 contains 14 residues.

There are many counts of this clonotype. DNA for the CDR3: TGTGCCAGCAGCTCTACGACAGGGTTTAATGAAAAACTGTTTTTT. Translating it yields CASSSTTGFNEKLFF. This chain joins TRBV6-5 and TRBJ1-4; 7 positions match TRBD1. V was pared by 6 bases and J by 4 bases, with 8 bases of the junction left unmatched. The CDR3 has 15 amino acids. The germline gives CDR1 MNHEY, CDR2 SVGAGI.

This clonotype showed up many times. The gene calls are TRBV7-2 and TRBJ2-5; possible D gene TRBD2, 6 bases. The germline V gene encodes CDR1 SGHTA and CDR2 FQGNSA. The CDR3 spans 14 residues. V dropped 3 bases and J dropped 5 bases, with 13 bases sitting between them. Here the CDR3 reads CASSLSGAVETQYF. CDR3 coding DNA: TGTGCCAGCAGCTTGTCGGGAGCGGTTGAGACCCAGTACTTC.

This clonotype was counted between two and nine times. The chain links TRBV4-2 to TRBJ1-1, with D unresolved. Germline V CDR1 and CDR2: LGHNA, YNFKEQ. The V and J ends lost 0 bases and 7 bases respectively, with 6 bases between them. The CDR3 loop spans 12 amino acids. The CDR3 protein is CASSQDRFEAFF. The CDR3 nucleotides are TGTGCCAGCAGCCAAGACAGGTTTGAAGCTTTCTTT.

In its sample, this clonotype was seen a few times. This chain uses TRBV20-1 with TRBJ1-1; D ambiguous. The ends were cut back, 5 bases at V and 10 bases at J, with 5 bases in the middle. Germline CDR1 reads DFQATT; CDR2 reads SNEGSKA (reference sequence). The CDR3 extends over 8 amino acids. Here the CDR3 DNA reads TGCAGTGCTCTGGGAGCTTTCTTT. Its translation is CSALGAFF.